The 18 T cell receptor beta chains below all came from one sample that was sequenced in a study of CD8 T cells in Susac syndrome. The authors reverse transcribed roughly 0.5 to 1 ug RNA with random hexamers. TCRdb reanalysed the immunoSEQ multiplex PCR reads using MiXCR and keeps one entry per CDR3 protein. The sample consists of 150,000 to 200,000 distinct CDR3 sequences, 91% of them appearing once. The sample taken for sequencing was CD4+ T cells from PBMCs. Receptor source: a human donor with Susac syndrome.

V is TRBV20-1 and J is TRBJ1-6, with D possibly being TRBD1 (5 bases). V was cut by 4 bases and J by 0 bases, with 13 bases left in between. Germline V CDR1 and CDR2: DFQATT, SNEGSKA (reference sequence). There are 16 residues in the CDR3. The CDR3 region is CSAKKGQSSYNSPLHF. As DNA, the CDR3 is TGCAGTGCTAAAAAGGGGCAGAGCTCCTATAATTCACCCCTCCACTTT.

The chain uses TRBV20-1 and TRBJ1-1; possibly TRBD1 for D (5 bases). The length of the CDR3 is 14 residues. The V and J ends lost 3 bases and 1 base respectively, with 12 bases between them. Germline V gene data show CDR1 as DFQATT and CDR2 as SNEGSKA (reference sequence). The CDR3 nucleotides read TGCAGTGCTAGTATTTCAGGGACGAACACTGAAGCTTTCTTT. Translation: CSASISGTNTEAFF.

In DNA, the CDR3 is TGCAGCGTTGCCAGGGGGAAGGAGACCCAGTACTTC. Its translation is CSVARGKETQYF. The J gene is TRBJ2-5, the V gene TRBV29-1; 7 positions agree with TRBD1. The ends lost 4 bases at V and 5 bases at J; junction bases unmatched: 4. The CDR3 extends over 12 amino acids. Germline CDR1 SQVTM, CDR2 ANQGSEA.

The J gene is TRBJ2-5, the V gene TRBV7-9, with D unclear. CDR1 is SEHNR, CDR2 FQNEAQ, per germline (reference sequence). V gave up 0 bases and J gave up 5 bases, with 7 bases separating them. The length of the CDR3 is 13 residues. CDR3 protein: CASSLAIGETQYF. The CDR3 coding sequence is TGTGCCAGCAGCTTAGCCATTGGGGAGACCCAGTACTTC.

This sequence joins TRBV20-1 and TRBJ2-2; possible D gene TRBD2, 6 bases. Germline values: CDR1 DFQATT, CDR2 SNEGSKA (reference sequence). The CDR3 loop spans 15 amino acids. V lost 3 bases, J lost 5 bases, and 16 bases lay in between. The CDR3 loop reads CSASRGSVRTGELFF. DNA of the CDR3: TGCAGTGCTAGTCGGGGGTCGGTCAGGACCGGGGAGCTGTTTTTT.

This clonotype was counted a single time. CDR3: CASSKGLPLAGELFF. The CDR3 DNA sequence: TGCGCCAGCAGCAAGGGACTCCCATTGGCCGGGGAGCTGTTTTTT. The V and J genes are TRBV5-1 and TRBJ2-2, with D possibly matching TRBD2 (6 bases). Germline assignment: CDR1 SGHRS and CDR2 YFSETQ. Trimming left V 4 bases short and J 6 bases short, with 16 bases between. This CDR3 is built from 15 residues.

This chain uses TRBV9 with TRBJ2-5; 9 bases are a match to TRBD1. With V trimmed by 0 bases and J by 5 bases, 2 bases remained unmatched. This CDR3 spans 14 amino acids. Looked up from germline, CDR1 is SGDLS and CDR2 is YYNGEE. DNA for the CDR3: TGTGCCAGCAGCGTAGAACAGGGGGCTGAGACCCAGTACTTC. This translates into CASSVEQGAETQYF.

The chain is built from TRBV5-1 and TRBJ2-5, with D hard to call. The CDR3 has 15 residues. Trimming left V 0 bases short and J 5 bases short, with 14 bases between. Germline loops: CDR1 SGHRS, CDR2 YFSETQ. The CDR3 sequence: CASSLGSGLRETQYF. DNA for the CDR3: TGCGCCAGCAGCTTGGGATCGGGCCTCCGGGAGACCCAGTACTTC. Full variable domain (missing parts from reference TRBV5-1 and TRBJ2-5): KAGVTQTPRYLIKTRGQQVTLSCSPISGHRSVSWYQQTPGQGLQFLFEYFSETQRNKGNFPGRFSGRQFSNSRSEMNVSTLELGDSALYLCASSLGSGLRETQYFGPGTRLLVL.

V and J are TRBV6-5 and TRBJ1-4; D is possibly TRBD1 (6 bases). From germline, CDR1 is MNHEY and CDR2 SVGAGI. Trimming removed 6 bases at V and 8 bases at J, with 19 bases between. There are 15 residues in the CDR3. The CDR3 here is CASRRDRSGWEKLFF. The CDR3 region has the DNA TGTGCCAGCAGGCGCGACAGGTCCGGGTGGGAAAAACTGTTTTTT.

The chain carries TRBV20-1 and TRBJ1-5, with 7 bases that match TRBD1. Trimming took 3 bases from V and 5 from J; bases not matched to a gene: 4. The CDR3 has 13 residues. Germline lookup yields CDR1 DFQATT and CDR2 SNEGSKA (reference sequence). The CDR3 coding sequence is TGCAGTGCTAGTGGCAGGGGGTATCAGCCCCAGCATTTT. As protein: CSASGRGYQPQHF.

The rearrangement uses TRBV7-3 and TRBJ2-7; D is tentatively TRBD1 or TRBD2 (5 bases each). This CDR3 is built from 12 residues. Germline lookup yields CDR1 SGHTA and CDR2 FQGTGA. Trimming left V 4 bases short and J 8 bases short, with 12 bases between. The CDR3 here is CASSSFGGQQYF. In nucleotides, the CDR3 is TGTGCCAGCAGCTCTTTTGGGGGACAGCAGTACTTC.

J is TRBJ1-3 and V is TRBV5-1; tentatively, D is TRBD1 (6 bases). Germline-derived CDR1 and CDR2 are SGHRS and YFSETQ. Trimming shortened V by 4 bases and J by 2 bases, and 13 bases separated the two germline ends. This CDR3 region has 15 residues. In nucleotides, the CDR3 is TGCGCCAGCAGCAATCGACAGGCCCCTGGAAACACCATATATTTT. Translated: CASSNRQAPGNTIYF. The entire variable domain, with the rest obtained from reference TRBV5-1 and TRBJ1-3, is as follows: KAGVTQTPRYLIKTRGQQVTLSCSPISGHRSVSWYQQTPGQGLQFLFEYFSETQRNKGNFPGRFSGRQFSNSRSEMNVSTLELGDSALYLCASSNRQAPGNTIYFGEGSWLTVV.

CDR3 coding DNA: TGTGCCAGCAGTGAAGCGACCGTGTCGCAGTATTTT. The encoded protein is CASSEATVSQYF. The chain carries TRBV6-1 and TRBJ2-3; D unresolved. The V gene lost 0 bases and the J gene lost 10 bases, with 8 bases spanning the gap. CDR1 and CDR2 from the germline V gene are MNHNS and SASEGT. The length of the CDR3 is 12 residues.

The gene calls are TRBV10-3 and TRBJ1-5, with unresolved D. The length of the CDR3 is 12 residues. Germline CDR1 reads ENHRY; CDR2 reads SYGVKD. The V end was cut by 10 bases, the J end by 4 bases, with 11 bases between. CDR3 nucleotide sequence: TGTGCCACCGGAGCGGAGAATCAGCCCCAGCATTTT. Amino acid sequence: CATGAENQPQHF.

The CDR3 nucleotides are TGTGCCAGCAGCTTAGGGTACTCCTACAATGAGCAGTTCTTC. Translation: CASSLGYSYNEQFF. The chain couples TRBV7-2 to TRBJ2-1; D is unclear. The germline CDR1 and CDR2 sequences are SGHTA and FQGNSA. V was trimmed by 1 base and J by 0 bases, leaving 4 bases between them. The CDR3 extends over 14 amino acids.

V and J are TRBV6-1 and TRBJ2-7; 10 positions match TRBD2. Germline lookup yields CDR1 MNHNS and CDR2 SASEGT. The CDR3 is made up of 15 amino acids. V lost 7 bases and J lost 1; bases outside the gene matches: 7. The CDR3 DNA reads as TGTGCCAGCACTAGCGGGAGATTGAGGTCCTACGAGCAGTACTTC. Its protein is CASTSGRLRSYEQYF.

The chain employs TRBV7-3 and TRBJ2-3, with 11 positions matching TRBD1. CDR3 length equals 17 residues. The J segment lost 3 bases and the V segment lost 2 bases, leaving 7 bases of the junction unmatched. Germline CDR1 and CDR2: SGHTA and FQGTGA. CDR3 residues: CASSLPAGQGGTDTQYF. CDR3 bases: TGTGCCAGCAGCTTACCCGCGGGACAGGGGGGGACAGATACGCAGTATTTT.

This chain links TRBV29-1 with TRBJ2-1, with 10 positions matching TRBD2. V was pared by 8 bases and J by 5 bases, with 3 bases of the junction left unmatched. The germline V gene encodes CDR1 SQVTM and CDR2 ANQGSEA. This CDR3 has 12 residues. In DNA form, the CDR3 reads TGCAGCAGCGGGAGGGCCGACAATGAGCAGTTCTTC. Its translation is CSSGRADNEQFF.